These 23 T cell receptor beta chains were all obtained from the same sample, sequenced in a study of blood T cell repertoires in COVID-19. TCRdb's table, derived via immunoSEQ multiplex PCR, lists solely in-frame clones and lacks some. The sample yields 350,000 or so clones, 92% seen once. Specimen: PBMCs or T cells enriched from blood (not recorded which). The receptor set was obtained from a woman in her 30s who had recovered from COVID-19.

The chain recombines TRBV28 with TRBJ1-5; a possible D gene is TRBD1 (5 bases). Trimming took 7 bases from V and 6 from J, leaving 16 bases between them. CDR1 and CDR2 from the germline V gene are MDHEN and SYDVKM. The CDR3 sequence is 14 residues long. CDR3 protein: CASTKFRVGQPQHF. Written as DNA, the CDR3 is TGTGCCAGCACAAAATTCAGGGTCGGTCAGCCCCAGCATTTT.

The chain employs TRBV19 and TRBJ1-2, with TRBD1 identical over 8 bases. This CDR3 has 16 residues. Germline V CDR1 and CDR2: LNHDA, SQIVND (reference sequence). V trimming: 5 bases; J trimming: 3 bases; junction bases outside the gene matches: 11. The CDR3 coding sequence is TGTGCCAGTAGTGAGTACTCAGGGGGCAGTTACTATGGCTACACCTTC. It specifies CASSEYSGGSYYGYTF.

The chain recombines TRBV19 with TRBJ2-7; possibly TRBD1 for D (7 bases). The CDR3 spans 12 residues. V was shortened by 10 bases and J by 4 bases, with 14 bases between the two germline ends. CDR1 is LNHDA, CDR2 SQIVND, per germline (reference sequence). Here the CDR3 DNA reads TGTGCCACCTCAGGGGGGACGTACGAGCAGTACTTC. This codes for CATSGGTYEQYF. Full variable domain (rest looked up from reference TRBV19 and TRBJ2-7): DGGITQSPKYLFRKEGQNVTLSCEQNLNHDAMYWYRQDPGQGLRLIYYSQIVNDFQKGDIAEGYSVSREKKESFPLTVTSAQKNPTAFYLCATSGGTYEQYFGPGTRLTVT.

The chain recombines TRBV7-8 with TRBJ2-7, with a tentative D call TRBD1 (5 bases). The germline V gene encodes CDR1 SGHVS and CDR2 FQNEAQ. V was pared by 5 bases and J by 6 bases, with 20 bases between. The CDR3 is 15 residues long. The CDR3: CASSPRQGYLLEQYF. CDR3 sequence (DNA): TGTGCCAGCAGCCCGAGGCAGGGCTACTTACTCGAGCAGTACTTC. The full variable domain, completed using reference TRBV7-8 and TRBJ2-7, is GAGVSQSPRYKVAKRGQDVALRCDPISGHVSLFWYQQALGQGPEFLTYFQNEAQLDKSGLPSDRFFAERPEGSVSTLKIQRTQQEDSAVYLCASSPRQGYLLEQYFGPGTRLTVT.

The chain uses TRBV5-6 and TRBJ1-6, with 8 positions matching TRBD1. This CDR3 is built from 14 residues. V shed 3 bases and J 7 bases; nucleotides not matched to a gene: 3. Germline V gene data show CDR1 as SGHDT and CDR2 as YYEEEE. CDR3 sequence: CASSWTGLNSPLHF. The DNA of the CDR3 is TGTGCCAGCAGCTGGACAGGGTTGAATTCACCCCTCCACTTT.

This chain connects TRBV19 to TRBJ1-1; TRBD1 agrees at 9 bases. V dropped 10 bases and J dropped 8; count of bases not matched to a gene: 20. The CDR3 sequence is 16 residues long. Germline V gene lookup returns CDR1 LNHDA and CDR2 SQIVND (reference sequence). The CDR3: CATNDPGTGPRIEAFF. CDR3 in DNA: TGTGCCACCAATGATCCCGGGACAGGGCCAAGAATCGAAGCTTTCTTT. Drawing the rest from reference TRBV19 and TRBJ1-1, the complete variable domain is DGGITQSPKYLFRKEGQNVTLSCEQNLNHDAMYWYRQDPGQGLRLIYYSQIVNDFQKGDIAEGYSVSREKKESFPLTVTSAQKNPTAFYLCATNDPGTGPRIEAFFGQGTRLTVV.

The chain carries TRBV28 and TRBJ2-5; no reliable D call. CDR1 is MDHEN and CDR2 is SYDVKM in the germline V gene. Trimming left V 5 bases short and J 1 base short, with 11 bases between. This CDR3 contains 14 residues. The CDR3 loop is CASSPAGPQETQYF. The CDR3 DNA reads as TGTGCCAGCAGTCCGGCAGGTCCCCAAGAGACCCAGTACTTC.

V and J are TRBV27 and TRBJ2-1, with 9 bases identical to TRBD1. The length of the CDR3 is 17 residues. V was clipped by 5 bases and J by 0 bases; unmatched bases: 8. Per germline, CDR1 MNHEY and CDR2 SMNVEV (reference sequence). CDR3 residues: CASSPRTGASSYNEQFF. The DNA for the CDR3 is TGTGCCAGCAGTCCCCGGACAGGGGCAAGCTCCTACAATGAGCAGTTCTTC.

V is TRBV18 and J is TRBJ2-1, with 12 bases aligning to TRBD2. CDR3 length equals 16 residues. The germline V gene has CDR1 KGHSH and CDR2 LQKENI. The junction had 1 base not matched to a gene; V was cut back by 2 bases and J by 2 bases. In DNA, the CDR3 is TGTGCCAGCTCACCAGGACTAGCGGGGCCCTACAATGAGCAGTTCTTC. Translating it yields CASSPGLAGPYNEQFF.

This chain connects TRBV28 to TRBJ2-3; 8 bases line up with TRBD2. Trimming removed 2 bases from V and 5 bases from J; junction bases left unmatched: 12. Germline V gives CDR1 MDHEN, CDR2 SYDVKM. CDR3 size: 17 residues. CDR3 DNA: TGTGCCAGCAGTTTACGCTACTTTGGGACTAGTAAAGATACGCAGTATTTT. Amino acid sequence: CASSLRYFGTSKDTQYF.

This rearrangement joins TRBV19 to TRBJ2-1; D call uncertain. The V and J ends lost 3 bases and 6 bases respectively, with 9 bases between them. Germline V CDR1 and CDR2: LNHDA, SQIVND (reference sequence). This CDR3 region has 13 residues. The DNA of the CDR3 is TGTGCCAGTAGTATCGACAAATCCAATGAGCAGTTCTTC. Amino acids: CASSIDKSNEQFF.

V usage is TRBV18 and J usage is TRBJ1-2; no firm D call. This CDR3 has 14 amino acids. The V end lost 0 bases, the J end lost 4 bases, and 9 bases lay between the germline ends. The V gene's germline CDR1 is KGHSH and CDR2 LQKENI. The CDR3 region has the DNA TGTGCCAGCTCACCACCTTCGCTATTCTATGGCTACACCTTC. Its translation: CASSPPSLFYGYTF.

In nucleotides, the CDR3 is TGTGCCAGTACGGTATTTCCCTCAACAGGGAAAAGGTATGGCTACACCTTC. The encoded protein is CASTVFPSTGKRYGYTF. The chain is built from TRBV18 and TRBJ1-2; D is possibly TRBD1 (6 bases). Deletions cut 9 bases from V and 5 bases from J, with 28 bases between. Germline CDR1 and CDR2: KGHSH and LQKENI. CDR3 size: 17 residues. Drawing the rest from reference TRBV18 and TRBJ1-2, the complete variable domain is NAGVMQNPRHLVRRRGQEARLRCSPMKGHSHVYWYRQLPEEGLKFMVYLQKENIIDESGMPKERFSAEFPKEGPSILRIQQVVRGDSAAYFCASTVFPSTGKRYGYTFGSGTRLTVV.

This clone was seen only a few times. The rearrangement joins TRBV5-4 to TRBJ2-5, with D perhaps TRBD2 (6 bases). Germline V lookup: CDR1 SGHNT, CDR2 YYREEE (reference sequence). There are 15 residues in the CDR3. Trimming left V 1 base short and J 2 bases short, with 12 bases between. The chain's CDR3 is CASSLYLAGQETQYF. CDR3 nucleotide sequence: TGTGCCAGCAGCTTGTACCTGGCGGGGCAAGAGACCCAGTACTTC. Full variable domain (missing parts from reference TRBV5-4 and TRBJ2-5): ETGVTQSPTHLIKTRGQQVTLRCSSQSGHNTVSWYQQALGQGPQFIFQYYREEENGRGNFPPRFSGLQFPNYSSELNVNALELDDSALYLCASSLYLAGQETQYFGPGTRLLVL.

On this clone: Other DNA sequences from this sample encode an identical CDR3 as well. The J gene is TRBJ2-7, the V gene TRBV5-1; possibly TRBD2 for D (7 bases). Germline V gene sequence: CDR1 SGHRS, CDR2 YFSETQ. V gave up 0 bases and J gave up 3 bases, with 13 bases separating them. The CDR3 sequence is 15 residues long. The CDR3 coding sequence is TGCGCCAGCAGCTTGGGAGGGGGGGAGAGCTACGAGCAGTACTTC. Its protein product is CASSLGGGESYEQYF.

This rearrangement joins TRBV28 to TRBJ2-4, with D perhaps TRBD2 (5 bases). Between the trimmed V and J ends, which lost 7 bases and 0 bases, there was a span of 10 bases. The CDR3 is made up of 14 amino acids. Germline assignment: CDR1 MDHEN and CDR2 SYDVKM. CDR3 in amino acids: CASTGRLAKNIQYF. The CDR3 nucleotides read TGTGCCAGCACGGGAAGGTTAGCCAAAAACATTCAGTACTTC.

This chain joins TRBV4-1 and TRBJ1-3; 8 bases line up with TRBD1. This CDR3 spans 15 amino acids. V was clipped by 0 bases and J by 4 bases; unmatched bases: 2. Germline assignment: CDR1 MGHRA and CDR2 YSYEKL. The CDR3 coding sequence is TGCGCCAGCAGCCAAGACAGGGGGCCCGGAAACACCATATATTTT. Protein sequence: CASSQDRGPGNTIYF.

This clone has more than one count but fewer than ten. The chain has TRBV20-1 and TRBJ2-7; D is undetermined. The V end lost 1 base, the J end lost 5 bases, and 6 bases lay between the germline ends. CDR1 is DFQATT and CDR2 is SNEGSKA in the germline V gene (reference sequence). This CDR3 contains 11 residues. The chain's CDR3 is CSARAGHEQYF. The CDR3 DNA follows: TGCAGTGCTAGAGCAGGTCACGAGCAGTACTTC.

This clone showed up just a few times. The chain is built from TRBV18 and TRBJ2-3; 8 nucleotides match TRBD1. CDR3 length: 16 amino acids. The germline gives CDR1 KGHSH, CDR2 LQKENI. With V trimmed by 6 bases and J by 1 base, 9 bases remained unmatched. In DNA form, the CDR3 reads TGTGCCAGCTCGCCCGACAGGGGAATGGGCACAGATACGCAGTATTTT. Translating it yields CASSPDRGMGTDTQYF.

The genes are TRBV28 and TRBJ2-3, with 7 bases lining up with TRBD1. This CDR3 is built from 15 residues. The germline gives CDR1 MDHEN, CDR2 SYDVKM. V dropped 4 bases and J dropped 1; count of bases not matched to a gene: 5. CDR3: CASSSQGVGTDTQYF. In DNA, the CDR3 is TGTGCCAGCAGTTCTCAGGGGGTTGGCACAGATACGCAGTATTTT.

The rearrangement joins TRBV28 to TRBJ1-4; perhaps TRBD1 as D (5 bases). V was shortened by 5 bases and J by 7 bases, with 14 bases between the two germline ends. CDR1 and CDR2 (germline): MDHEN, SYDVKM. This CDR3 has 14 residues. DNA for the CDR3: TGTGCCAGCAGTAGAGGGGTGCGGGGTGAAAAACTGTTTTTT. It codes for CASSRGVRGEKLFF.

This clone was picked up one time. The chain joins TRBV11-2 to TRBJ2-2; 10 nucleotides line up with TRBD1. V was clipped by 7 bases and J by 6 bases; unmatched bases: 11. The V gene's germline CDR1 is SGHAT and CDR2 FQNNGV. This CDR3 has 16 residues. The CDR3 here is CASTTRTGGVAGELFF. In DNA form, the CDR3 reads TGTGCCAGCACTACGAGGACAGGGGGGGTTGCCGGGGAGCTGTTTTTT.

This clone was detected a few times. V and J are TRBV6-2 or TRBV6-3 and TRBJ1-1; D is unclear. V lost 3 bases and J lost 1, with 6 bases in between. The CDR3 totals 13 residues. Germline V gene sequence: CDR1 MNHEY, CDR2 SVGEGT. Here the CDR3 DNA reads TGTGCCAGCAGTTATGCAGAGAACACTGAAGCTTTCTTT. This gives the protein CASSYAENTEAFF.